The following is a T cell receptor beta chain sequence with its context. Original methodology: The authors estimated nucleated cell counts from reference gene primer amplification. The assay was immunoSEQ multiplex PCR, and TCRdb's table has in-frame clones only and misses some. V and J calls and clone size are as listed in that table; D and trimming were resolved from the DNA. The data contain 130,000 or so clones, about four fifths of them singletons. In germline, CDR1 is LNHDA, CDR2 SQIVND (reference sequence). There are 13 residues in the CDR3. Between the trimmed V and J ends, which lost 9 bases and 0 bases, there was a span of 9 bases. The data are from a study of blood T cell repertoires in COVID-19. Participants were aged about 18 to 100 years from around 24 US areas. Participant-given clinical history determined each cohort assignment.

This TCR came from a man aged 50-59 years who had recovered from COVID-19. Sequences were obtained from PBMCs or T cells enriched from blood (not recorded which). The chain is built from TRBV19 and TRBJ1-5; D not resolved. This chain's CDR3 is CASRDHSNQPQHF. CDR3 DNA sequence: TGTGCCAGCCGGGATCATAGCAATCAGCCCCAGCATTTT.